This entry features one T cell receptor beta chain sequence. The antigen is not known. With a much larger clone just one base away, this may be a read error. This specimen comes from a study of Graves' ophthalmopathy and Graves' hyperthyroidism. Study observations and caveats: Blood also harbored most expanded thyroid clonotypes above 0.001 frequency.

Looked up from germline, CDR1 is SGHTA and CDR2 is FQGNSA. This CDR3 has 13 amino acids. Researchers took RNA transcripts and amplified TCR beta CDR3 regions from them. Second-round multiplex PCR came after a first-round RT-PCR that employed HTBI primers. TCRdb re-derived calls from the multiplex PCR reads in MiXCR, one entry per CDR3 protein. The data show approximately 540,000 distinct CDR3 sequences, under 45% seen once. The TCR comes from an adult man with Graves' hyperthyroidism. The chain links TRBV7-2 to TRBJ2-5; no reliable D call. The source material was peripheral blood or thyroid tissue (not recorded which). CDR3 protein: CAGSLELQETQYF. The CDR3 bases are TGTGCCGGCAGCTTAGAGCTCCAAGAGACCCAGTACTTC.